These T cell receptor beta chains were read from a single sample in a study of blood T cell repertoires in COVID-19. Libraries were prepared by immunoSEQ multiplex PCR; TCRdb keeps only in-frame clonotypes and omits some of them. Of around 300,000 clones in the sample, roughly 91% are singletons; the top ten hold roughly a tenth. Material: PBMCs or T cells enriched from blood (not recorded which). The receptors derive from a woman aged 30 to 39 who had recovered from COVID-19. Both conserved end residues are part of each CDR3. The order of the fields is D gene, clone size, J gene, V gene, CDR3 protein, CDR3 DNA. D genes are given only for firm matches. Size is stated for part of the rows, as once, few or many counts, or as a class when the clone is expanded.

TRBD1	NA	TRBJ1-4	TRBV28	CASSLGQGREKLFF	TGTGCCAGCAGTTTGGGACAGGGGCGGGAAAAACTGTTTTTT
NA	NA	TRBJ1-2	TRBV19	CASRPPNRVLKGYTF	TGTGCCAGTAGGCCCCCCAACCGGGTCCTCAAAGGCTACACCTTC
TRBD2	NA	TRBJ2-7	TRBV5-5	CASTTSGLAASYEQYF	TGTGCCAGCACAACTAGCGGACTAGCGGCCTCCTACGAGCAGTACTTC
NA	NA	TRBJ2-3	TRBV5-1	CASSLGDRADTQYF	TGCGCCAGCAGCTTGGGTGATCGGGCAGATACGCAGTATTTT
NA	NA	TRBJ1-6	TRBV3-1/TRBV3-2	CASSQYHPGGVAYNSPLHF	TGTGCCAGCAGCCAATATCATCCGGGGGGAGTTGCCTATAATTCACCCCTCCACTTT
TRBD1	NA	TRBJ2-3	TRBV19	CASSIIRDRGTDTQYF	TGTGCCAGTAGTATAATCCGGGACAGGGGCACAGATACGCAGTATTTT
NA	NA	TRBJ2-3	TRBV3-1/TRBV3-2	CASTIGQTITDTQYF	TGTGCCAGTACAATAGGACAGACTATCACAGATACGCAGTATTTT
NA	NA	TRBJ1-2	TRBV4-1	CASSQGARGYTF	TGCGCCAGCAGCCAGGGGGCGAGGGGCTACACCTTC
NA	NA	TRBJ2-1	TRBV6-2/TRBV6-3	CASSWGVARGLYNEQFF	TGTGCCAGCAGTTGGGGGGTAGCGCGGGGATTATACAATGAGCAGTTCTTC
TRBD1	NA	TRBJ2-3	TRBV24-1	CATSDPGTGGADTQYF	TGTGCCACCAGTGATCCCGGGACAGGGGGCGCAGATACGCAGTATTTT
TRBD1	NA	TRBJ2-7	TRBV7-9	CASSQDRGPNEQYF	TGTGCCAGCAGCCAGGACAGGGGGCCCAACGAGCAGTACTTC
NA	NA	TRBJ1-2	TRBV13	CASSLGPSSLGYTF	TGTGCCAGCAGCTTAGGTCCCAGTTCTCTGGGCTACACCTTC
TRBD1	NA	TRBJ2-7	TRBV11-2	CASSLDRDYEQYF	TGTGCCAGCAGCTTGGACAGGGACTACGAGCAGTACTTC
NA	NA	TRBJ1-4	TRBV27	CASSLRGAEKLFF	TGTGCCAGCAGTCTTAGGGGTGCTGAAAAACTGTTTTTT
TRBD2	NA	TRBJ2-2	TRBV28	CASSSHGTSGDRTGELFF	TGTGCCAGCAGTAGCCACGGGACTAGCGGAGATCGGACCGGGGAGCTGTTTTTT
NA	few	TRBJ2-7	TRBV28	CASSPYYTAAEQYF	TGTGCCAGCAGCCCGTACTACACGGCCGCCGAGCAGTACTTC
TRBD1	NA	TRBJ2-1	TRBV29-1	CSVGTGQLDEQFF	TGCAGCGTTGGGACAGGGCAATTGGATGAGCAGTTCTTC
NA	NA	TRBJ2-1	TRBV7-9	CASSLGSPGGFF	TGTGCCAGCAGCTTAGGTTCCCCCGGTGGGTTCTTC
NA	NA	TRBJ2-5	TRBV6-5	CASSYSSIQETQYF	TGTGCCAGCAGTTACTCATCCATCCAAGAGACCCAGTACTTC
NA	NA	TRBJ2-7	TRBV6-5	CASSYSRRVYEQYF	TGTGCCAGCAGTTACTCTCGCCGGGTCTACGAGCAGTACTTC
TRBD1	NA	TRBJ2-5	TRBV9	CASSVVGGAGETQYF	TGTGCCAGCAGCGTAGTAGGGGGCGCGGGAGAGACCCAGTACTTC
TRBD2	once	TRBJ2-1	TRBV7-9	CATKPSGAQSIDEQFF	TGTGCCACCAAACCTAGCGGGGCGCAGTCAATCGATGAGCAGTTCTTC
NA	NA	TRBJ1-4	TRBV6-5	CASSTREKLFF	TGTGCCAGCAGCACCAGGGAAAAACTGTTTTTT
TRBD1	once	TRBJ1-5	TRBV28	CASSPGTGVQPQHF	TGTGCCAGCAGCCCCGGGACAGGGGTTCAGCCCCAGCATTTT
TRBD1	NA	TRBJ2-7	TRBV9	CASSPHGQAGYEQYF	TGTGCCAGCAGCCCCCACGGACAGGCGGGCTACGAGCAGTACTTC
TRBD2	once	TRBJ2-5	TRBV7-3	CASSSMGLAEETQYF	TGTGCCAGCAGCTCCATGGGACTAGCCGAAGAGACCCAGTACTTC
NA	NA	TRBJ1-6	TRBV7-9	CASTQNSPLHF	TGTGCCAGCACCCAGAATTCACCCCTCCACTTT
TRBD1	NA	TRBJ1-4	TRBV7-6	CASSPDRVFGKLFF	TGTGCCAGCAGCCCGGACAGGGTCTTTGGAAAACTGTTTTTT
NA	once	TRBJ2-1	TRBV11-3	CASSFSRVVNEQFF	TGTGCCAGCAGCTTTTCCAGGGTTGTCAATGAGCAGTTCTTC
TRBD2	NA	TRBJ2-7	TRBV27	CASNLAGAINEQYF	TGTGCCAGCAACCTAGCGGGAGCAATAAACGAGCAGTACTTC
NA	NA	TRBJ1-6	TRBV18	CASSPSPGINSPLHF	TGTGCCAGCTCACCTAGTCCAGGAATAAATTCACCCCTCCACTTT
NA	NA	TRBJ1-1	TRBV7-9	CASSSGLRPEAFF	TGTGCCAGCAGCTCGGGACTTCGACCTGAAGCTTTCTTT
TRBD2	NA	TRBJ2-3	TRBV6-5	CATLKRERGTQYF	TGTGCCACCCTTAAGCGGGAGAGGGGTACGCAGTATTTT
NA	once	TRBJ1-5	TRBV5-1	CASSLRGNQPQHF	TGCGCCAGCAGCTTACGAGGCAATCAGCCCCAGCATTTT
TRBD1	NA	TRBJ1-3	TRBV7-9	CASSSYAGTGGFNTIYF	TGTGCCAGCAGCTCCTACGCCGGGACAGGGGGATTCAACACCATATATTTT
NA	NA	TRBJ2-7	TRBV10-1	CASPSTIAPKDPSYEQYF	TGCGCCAGCCCCTCCACGATCGCCCCTAAAGATCCCTCCTACGAGCAGTACTTC
NA	NA	TRBJ2-3	TRBV3-1/TRBV3-2	CASSQPGSTDTQYF	TGTGCCAGCAGCCAACCCGGTAGCACAGATACGCAGTATTTT
TRBD2	NA	TRBJ2-7	TRBV19	CASSNSLAGGEQYF	TGTGCCAGTAGTAATTCCCTAGCGGGTGGCGAGCAGTACTTC
NA	NA	TRBJ2-1	TRBV7-2	CASSVAAPNNEQFF	TGTGCCAGCAGCGTGGCGGCTCCGAACAATGAGCAGTTCTTC
NA	once	TRBJ2-1	TRBV18	CASSPSGDNEQFF	TGTGCCAGCTCACCATCCGGGGACAATGAGCAGTTCTTC
NA	NA	TRBJ1-4	TRBV30	CAWSVRSRPGEKLFF	TGTGCCTGGAGTGTACGGTCCAGGCCGGGGGAAAAACTGTTTTTT
NA	NA	TRBJ1-4	TRBV16	CASSQSAGHEKLFF	TGTGCCAGCAGCCAAAGCGCAGGGCATGAAAAACTGTTTTTT
TRBD2	NA	TRBJ2-1	TRBV28	CASSLVAGGPYNEQFF	TGTGCCAGCAGTTTAGTGGCGGGAGGTCCATACAATGAGCAGTTCTTC
NA	NA	TRBJ1-5	TRBV19	CATKRGGRDQPQHF	TGTGCCACCAAAAGGGGGGGTAGGGATCAGCCCCAGCATTTT
NA	once	TRBJ2-5	TRBV29-1	CSHALGGETQYF	TGCAGCCACGCACTGGGGGGAGAGACCCAGTACTTC
TRBD1	NA	TRBJ1-1	TRBV18	CASFSTGGIGKTEAFF	TGTGCCAGTTTCTCGACAGGGGGGATTGGGAAAACTGAAGCTTTCTTT
NA	NA	TRBJ2-7	TRBV6-2/TRBV6-3	CASSYIPIAGEQYF	TGTGCCAGCAGTTACATTCCCATCGCCGGCGAGCAGTACTTC
NA	NA	TRBJ2-6	TRBV7-7	CASSPTLSGANVLTF	TGTGCTAGCAGCCCCACTCTCTCTGGGGCCAACGTCCTGACTTTC
NA	NA	TRBJ1-2	TRBV6-5	CASSYARLQSGYTF	TGTGCCAGCAGTTACGCACGACTGCAGAGTGGCTACACCTTC
NA	NA	TRBJ1-1	TRBV4-1	CASSQDSARVAEAFF	TGCGCCAGCAGCCAAGATTCGGCCAGGGTAGCTGAAGCTTTCTTT